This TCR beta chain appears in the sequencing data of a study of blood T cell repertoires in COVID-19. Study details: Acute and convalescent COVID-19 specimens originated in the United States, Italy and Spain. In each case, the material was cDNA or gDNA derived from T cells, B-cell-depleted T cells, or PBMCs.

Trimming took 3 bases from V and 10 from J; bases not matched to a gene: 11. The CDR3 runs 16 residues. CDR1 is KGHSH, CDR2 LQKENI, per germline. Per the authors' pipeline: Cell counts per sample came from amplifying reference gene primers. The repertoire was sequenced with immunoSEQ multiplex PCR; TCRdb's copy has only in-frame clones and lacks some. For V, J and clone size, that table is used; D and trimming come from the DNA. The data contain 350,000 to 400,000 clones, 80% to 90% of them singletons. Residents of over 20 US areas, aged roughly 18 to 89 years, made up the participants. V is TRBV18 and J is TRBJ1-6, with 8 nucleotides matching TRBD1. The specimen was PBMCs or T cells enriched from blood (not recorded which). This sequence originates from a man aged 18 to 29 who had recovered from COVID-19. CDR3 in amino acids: CASSPRTGSQRSPLHF. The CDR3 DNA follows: TGTGCCAGCTCACCCCGGACAGGGAGCCAGAGATCACCCCTCCACTTT.